Listed below are T cell receptor beta chains from one sample, sequenced in a study of T cell clones after liver transplantation. Sequencing used immunoSEQ multiplex PCR; TCRdb keeps in-frame clones, though not all of them. The sample shows more than 15,000 clones, more than 70% of them seen only once. Source: CD8+ T cells from blood, taken about 50 months after liver transplant. Every receptor here comes from a human patient who received a liver transplant. Some T cells here may be from the graft donor. Both conserved end residues are part of each CDR3. The D gene is left open where the match is weak. Clone size is stated in some rows and not others, as once, few, many or a class when expanded.

j_call clone_size v_call d_call cdr3_aa cdr3_nt
TRBJ2-7 - TRBV28 TRBD1 CASRDRGGSYEQYF TGTGCCAGCCGAGACAGGGGGGGCTCCTACGAGCAGTACTTC
TRBJ2-7 once TRBV5-5 - CASSVAGATYEQYF TGTGCCAGCAGCGTCGCTGGGGCCACTTACGAGCAGTACTTC
TRBJ1-5 - TRBV27 - CASSTDRNSNQPQHF TGTGCCAGCAGTACGGACAGAAATAGCAATCAGCCCCAGCATTTT
TRBJ2-2 - TRBV28 TRBD1 CASSTLGPGQANTGELFF TGTGCCAGCAGTACTTTGGGGCCGGGACAGGCGAACACCGGGGAGCTGTTTTTT
TRBJ2-7 - TRBV4-2 TRBD2 CASSQGPGGARSYEQYF TGTGCCAGCAGCCAAGGGCCCGGGGGGGCCAGGTCCTACGAGCAGTACTTC
TRBJ1-5 many TRBV4-2 - CARYDSNQPQHF TGTGCCAGATACGATAGCAATCAGCCCCAGCATTTT
TRBJ2-1 once TRBV5-1 - CASSFGGGSYNEQFF TGCGCCAGCAGCTTCGGAGGGGGCTCCTACAATGAGCAGTTCTTC
TRBJ2-7 - TRBV27 - CASRALRGEQYF TGTGCCAGCAGAGCACTTAGGGGGGAGCAGTACTTC
TRBJ1-3 - TRBV9 - CASSVSRPHRDEGNTIYF TGTGCCAGCAGCGTTTCCCGCCCTCACAGGGACGAGGGAAACACCATATATTTT
TRBJ1-6 - TRBV21-1 - CASPPPISSYNSPLHF TGTGCCAGTCCCCCGCCTATTAGCTCCTATAATTCACCCCTCCACTTT
TRBJ2-7 once TRBV30 - CAWTNRNSYEQYF TGTGCCTGGACGAACAGGAACTCCTACGAGCAGTACTTC
TRBJ2-1 - TRBV27 - CASSLSANGNEQFF TGTGCCAGCAGTTTATCGGCCAACGGCAATGAGCAGTTCTTC
TRBJ2-2 - TRBV7-9 TRBD2 CASSLRERGGTGELFF TGTGCCAGCAGCTTACGAGAGCGGGGAGGAACCGGGGAGCTGTTTTTT
TRBJ2-3 - TRBV29-1 - CSVPPAGPDTQYF TGCAGCGTACCTCCAGCTGGCCCAGATACGCAGTATTTT
TRBJ2-3 - TRBV4-1 TRBD2 CASSLYLAGGTDTQYF TGCGCCAGCAGCCTATACCTTGCGGGAGGGACAGATACGCAGTATTTT
TRBJ2-7 once TRBV10-3 TRBD2 CAISVREGETTYEQYF TGTGCCATCAGTGTTCGGGAGGGGGAGACCACCTACGAGCAGTACTTC
TRBJ2-3 once TRBV5-5 TRBD2 CASSLAGEGSTDTQYF TGTGCCAGCAGCTTGGCCGGGGAGGGAAGCACAGATACGCAGTATTTT
TRBJ2-1 - TRBV19 - CASQSGLVDEQFF TGTGCCAGTCAATCGGGGCTTGTCGATGAGCAGTTCTTC
TRBJ1-5 - TRBV7-9 - CASSGGGQPQHF TGTGCCAGCAGCGGAGGGGGACAGCCCCAGCATTTT
TRBJ2-7 - TRBV25-1 - CASSELRRPYEQYF TGTGCCAGCAGTGAATTACGCAGACCTTACGAGCAGTACTTC
TRBJ2-2 - TRBV5-4 TRBD2 CAGRASGDTGELFF TGTGCCGGCCGCGCTAGCGGGGATACCGGGGAGCTGTTTTTT
TRBJ1-4 once TRBV11-3 TRBD1 CASSSTGGYEKLFF TGTGCCAGCAGCTCGACAGGGGGCTATGAAAAACTGTTTTTT